This TCR beta chain appears in the sequencing data of a study of T cells in Graves' hyperthyroidism and ophthalmopathy. The study, taken as a whole, reports: Blood also contained most expanded thyroid clonotypes above 0.001.

Germline CDR1 LNHDA, CDR2 SQIVND (reference sequence). This CDR3 contains 17 residues. The V end was cut by 5 bases, the J end by 8 bases, with 25 bases between. If no ophthalmopathy progression occurred within 18 months, Graves' hyperthyroidism was stable. Hyperthyroidism in the patients, aged 18 to 65, was newly diagnosed and under 2 months in duration. Diagnosis relied on clinical symptoms, serum thyroxine and TRAb, thyroid ultrasound and orbital computed tomography. This clonotype occurred many times. Its antigen remains unidentified. Amplified TCR beta CDR3 regions derived from RNA transcripts. The primer set for the first-round RT-PCR of the TCR CDR3 was HTBI. Via MiXCR, TCRdb re-called the multiplex PCR reads, giving one row per CDR3 protein. There are around 690,000 distinct CDR3 sequences in the sample; around a sixth occur only once, and around 15% lies in the top ten.

This sequence joins TRBV19 and TRBJ2-1; the D gene is possibly TRBD2 (5 bases). The specimen sequenced was blood. The sequence derives from a man aged 50-60 years with Graves' hyperthyroidism. The CDR3 DNA is TGTGCCAGTAGTGGTCCCCCGGGAATAGAATTTAGCGATGAGCAGTTCTTC. Translation: CASSGPPGIEFSDEQFF.